This T cell receptor (beta chain) originates from a study of blood T cells in healthy people across ages. Germline lookup yields CDR1 ENHRY and CDR2 SYGVKD. V was clipped by 10 bases and J by 2 bases, with 17 bases between them. This CDR3 has 14 residues. Then a second PCR, running about 7 to 11 cycles, was carried out with a sample-barcoded 5' primer and a J-beta primer mix. TCRdb reprocessed the 5' RACE reads via MiXCR and lists one record per CDR3 protein. The sample lists about 590,000 distinct CDR3 sequences; about 30% were seen once. The receptor's source is an elderly woman in good health. V is TRBV10-3 and J is TRBJ1-2, with D unclear. The specimen was blood. The CDR3 region has the DNA TGTGCCACCCGGGGTGGGCCCCCAAACTATGGCTACACCTTC. Its protein product is CATRGGPPNYGYTF.